The next 14 T cell receptor beta chains were all read from a single sample in a study of shared T cell receptors in the human thymus. Produced via immunoSEQ multiplex PCR; TCRdb's table is partial and in-frame only. The data contain roughly 700,000 clones, 88% of them singletons. These same data were also listed under a study on human thymus T cells.

Sequencing was carried out using thymocytes. The source of these receptors is a boy younger than two with a congenital heart defect.

The V and J genes are TRBV25-1 and TRBJ2-1, with TRBD1 matching over 9 bases. The CDR3 covers 14 residues. The germline V gene has CDR1 MGHDK and CDR2 SYGVNS. With 7 bases clipped from V and 5 bases from J, the junction kept 6 bases outside the gene matches. In nucleotides, the CDR3 is TGTGCCAGCAAGCCGGGACAGGGCGACAATGAGCAGTTCTTC. Amino acid sequence: CASKPGQGDNEQFF.

This chain links TRBV25-1 with TRBJ1-2; tentatively, D is TRBD1 (5 bases). CDR3 length: 13 amino acids. V was pared by 4 bases and J by 5 bases, with 11 bases between. Germline V gene sequence: CDR1 MGHDK, CDR2 SYGVNS. The CDR3: CASSAGLPYGYTF. CDR3 in DNA: TGTGCCAGCAGTGCGGGACTACCTTATGGCTACACCTTC.

The rearrangement links TRBV7-3 to TRBJ2-1; 16 bases map to TRBD2. V dropped 5 bases and J dropped 6; count of bases not matched to a gene: 13. The CDR3 sequence is 19 residues long. CDR1 and CDR2 from the germline V gene are SGHTA and FQGTGA. This chain's CDR3 is CASSASGTSGRAGRNEQFF. The CDR3 nucleotides read TGTGCCAGCAGCGCAAGCGGGACTAGCGGGAGGGCCGGACGCAATGAGCAGTTCTTC.

This clone was found once. V gene TRBV28 combines with J gene TRBJ2-1; D is possibly TRBD2 (5 bases). The CDR3 is 17 residues long. Germline V gives CDR1 MDHEN, CDR2 SYDVKM. V was clipped by 2 bases and J by 4 bases, with 18 bases between them. In nucleotides, the CDR3 is TGTGCCAGCAGTTTAGGGCGGGTATCAAAGACTTACAATGAGCAGTTCTTC. Its translation is CASSLGRVSKTYNEQFF.

The CDR3 here is CSAGQGQGPFTDTQYF. The CDR3 DNA reads TGCAGCGCCGGTCAGGGACAGGGCCCTTTCACAGATACGCAGTATTTT. The chain uses TRBV29-1 and TRBJ2-3; 9 bases align to TRBD1. This CDR3 contains 16 residues. Trimming took 7 bases from V and 2 from J; bases not matched to a gene: 13. In germline, CDR1 is SQVTM, CDR2 ANQGSEA.

The chain is built from TRBV7-9 and TRBJ2-1; possible D gene TRBD2, 6 bases. CDR1 is SEHNR and CDR2 is FQNEAQ in the germline V gene (reference sequence). This CDR3 comprises 15 residues. The V and J ends lost 1 base and 0 bases respectively, with 7 bases between them. CDR3 region: CASSLVGGSYNEQFF. The CDR3 bases are TGTGCCAGCAGCTTAGTGGGGGGCTCCTACAATGAGCAGTTCTTC.

J is TRBJ2-7 and V is TRBV7-9, with TRBD1 matching over 12 bases. The CDR3 spans 15 residues. Germline V gene data show CDR1 as SEHNR and CDR2 as FQNEAQ (reference sequence). The V segment lost 5 bases and the J segment 7 bases; nucleotides outside the gene matches: 9. The CDR3 loop reads CASSPGQGAQSEQYF. CDR3 nucleotides: TGTGCCAGCAGCCCGGGACAGGGGGCGCAGTCGGAGCAGTACTTC.

This rearrangement joins TRBV5-6 to TRBJ1-2, with D perhaps matching TRBD1 (5 bases). Germline CDR1 reads SGHDT; CDR2 reads YYEEEE. There are 12 residues in the CDR3. V was clipped by 4 bases and J by 8 bases, with 12 bases between them. The CDR3 region is CASSPQAVGYTF. The CDR3 nucleotides read TGTGCCAGCAGCCCACAGGCGGTAGGCTACACCTTC.

The V call is TRBV5-1, the J call TRBJ2-5; 7 bases fit TRBD1. Germline V gives CDR1 SGHRS, CDR2 YFSETQ. This CDR3 contains 15 residues. The ends lost 2 bases at V and 1 base at J; junction bases unmatched: 5. The CDR3 nucleotides read TGCGCCAGCAGCTTATCGACAGGGCGCCAAGAGACCCAGTACTTC. Translating gives CASSLSTGRQETQYF.

The chain employs TRBV9 and TRBJ2-5, with 11 bases aligning to TRBD1. This CDR3 spans 15 amino acids. The germline CDR1 and CDR2 sequences are SGDLS and YYNGEE. The J segment lost 5 bases and the V segment lost 3 bases, leaving 6 bases of the junction unmatched. CDR3 residues: CASSARGQGAETQYF. CDR3 in DNA: TGTGCCAGCAGCGCCCGAGGACAGGGGGCGGAGACCCAGTACTTC. Supplemented by reference TRBV9 and TRBJ2-5, the full variable domain reads DSGVTQTPKHLITATGQRVTLRCSPRSGDLSVYWYQQSLDQGLQFLIQYYNGEERAKGNILERFSAQQFPDLHSELNLSSLELGDSALYFCASSARGQGAETQYFGPGTRLLVL.

This rearrangement joins TRBV10-3 to TRBJ1-2; TRBD1 matches 7 bases. The V segment lost 0 bases and the J segment 6 bases; nucleotides outside the gene matches: 7. The CDR3 is 15 amino acids. CDR1 ENHRY and CDR2 SYGVKD come from the germline V gene. CDR3: CAISESYEGAHGYTF. In DNA, the CDR3 is TGTGCCATCAGTGAGTCCTATGAGGGGGCGCATGGCTACACCTTC.

The genes are TRBV14 and TRBJ2-7, with 9 bases matching TRBD2. This CDR3 has 16 amino acids. Looked up from germline, CDR1 is SGHDN and CDR2 is FVKESK. Trimming took 4 bases from V and 3 from J; bases not matched to a gene: 10. For the CDR3, the DNA is TGTGCCAGCAGCCTCAGTGGGCTAGCGGGGTTCTACGAGCAGTACTTC. As protein: CASSLSGLAGFYEQYF.

This clone occurred once. V gene TRBV13 combines with J gene TRBJ2-2; 12 positions agree with TRBD1. The germline gives CDR1 PRHDT, CDR2 FYEKMQ (reference sequence). The CDR3 runs 16 residues. Trimming at V came to 5 bases and at J to 8 bases, leaving 9 bases not matched to a gene. In nucleotides, the CDR3 is TGTGCCAGCAGCCTTCAGGGACAGGGGGCACGGGGGGAGCTGTTTTTT. It is translated as CASSLQGQGARGELFF.

The rearrangement joins TRBV30 to TRBJ2-5; TRBD2 matches at 10 bases. The J segment lost 2 bases and the V segment lost 2 bases, leaving 17 bases of the junction unmatched. Germline values: CDR1 GTSNPN, CDR2 SVGIG (reference sequence). The length of the CDR3 is 19 residues. The CDR3 loop reads CAWSFLPSGSTVRQETQYF. The CDR3 nucleotides read TGTGCCTGGAGTTTTTTACCTAGCGGGAGTACGGTTAGGCAAGAGACCCAGTACTTC.